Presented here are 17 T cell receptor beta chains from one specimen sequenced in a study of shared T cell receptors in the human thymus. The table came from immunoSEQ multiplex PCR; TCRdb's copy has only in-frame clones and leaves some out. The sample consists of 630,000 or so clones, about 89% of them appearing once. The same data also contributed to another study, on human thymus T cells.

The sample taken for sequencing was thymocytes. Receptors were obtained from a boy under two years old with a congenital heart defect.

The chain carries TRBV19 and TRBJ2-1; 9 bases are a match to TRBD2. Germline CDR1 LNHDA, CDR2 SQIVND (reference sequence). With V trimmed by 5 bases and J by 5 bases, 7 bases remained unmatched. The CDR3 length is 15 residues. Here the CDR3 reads CASSPRRGGHNEQFF. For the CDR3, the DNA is TGTGCCAGTAGTCCCAGGCGGGGGGGCCACAATGAGCAGTTCTTC.

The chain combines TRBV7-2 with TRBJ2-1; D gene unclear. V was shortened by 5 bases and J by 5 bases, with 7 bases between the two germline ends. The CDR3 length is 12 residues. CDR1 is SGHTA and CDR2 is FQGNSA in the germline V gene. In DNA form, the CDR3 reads TGTGCCAGCAGCAAACACAACAATGAGCAGTTCTTC. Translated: CASSKHNNEQFF.

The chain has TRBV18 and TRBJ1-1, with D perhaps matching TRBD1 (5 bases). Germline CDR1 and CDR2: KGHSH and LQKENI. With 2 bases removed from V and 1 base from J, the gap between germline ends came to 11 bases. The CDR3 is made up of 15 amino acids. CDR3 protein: CASSPGGGSNTEAFF. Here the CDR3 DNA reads TGTGCCAGCTCACCAGGGGGGGGATCGAACACTGAAGCTTTCTTT.

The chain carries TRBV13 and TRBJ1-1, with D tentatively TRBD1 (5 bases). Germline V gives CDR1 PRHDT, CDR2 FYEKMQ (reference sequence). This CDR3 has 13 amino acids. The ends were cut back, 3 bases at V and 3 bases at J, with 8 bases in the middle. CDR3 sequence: CASSLLGDTEAFF. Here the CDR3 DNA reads TGTGCCAGCAGCTTGCTAGGGGACACTGAAGCTTTCTTT.

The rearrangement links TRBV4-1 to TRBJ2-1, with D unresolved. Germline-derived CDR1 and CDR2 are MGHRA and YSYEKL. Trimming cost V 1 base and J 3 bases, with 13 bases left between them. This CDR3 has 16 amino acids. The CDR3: CASSQAPLPDYNEQFF. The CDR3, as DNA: TGCGCCAGCAGCCAAGCACCCCTCCCAGACTACAATGAGCAGTTCTTC.

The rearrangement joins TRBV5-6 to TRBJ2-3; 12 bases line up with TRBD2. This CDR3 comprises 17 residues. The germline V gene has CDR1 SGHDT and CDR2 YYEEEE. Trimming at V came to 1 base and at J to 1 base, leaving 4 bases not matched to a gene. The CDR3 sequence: CASSLPGLAGRTDTQYF. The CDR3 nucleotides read TGTGCCAGCAGCTTGCCGGGACTAGCGGGCCGCACAGATACGCAGTATTTT. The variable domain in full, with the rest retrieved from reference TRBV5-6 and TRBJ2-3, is DAGVTQSPTHLIKTRGQQVTLRCSPKSGHDTVSWYQQALGQGPQFIFQYYEEEERQRGNFPDRFSGHQFPNYSSELNVNALLLGDSALYLCASSLPGLAGRTDTQYFGPGTRLTVL.

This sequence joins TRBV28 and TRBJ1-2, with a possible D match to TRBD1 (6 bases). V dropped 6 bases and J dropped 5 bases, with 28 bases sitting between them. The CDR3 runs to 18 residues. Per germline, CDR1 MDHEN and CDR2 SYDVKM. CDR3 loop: CASSSGVRPPLPRYGYTF. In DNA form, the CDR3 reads TGTGCCAGCAGCTCAGGGGTAAGGCCACCTCTCCCTCGATATGGCTACACCTTC.

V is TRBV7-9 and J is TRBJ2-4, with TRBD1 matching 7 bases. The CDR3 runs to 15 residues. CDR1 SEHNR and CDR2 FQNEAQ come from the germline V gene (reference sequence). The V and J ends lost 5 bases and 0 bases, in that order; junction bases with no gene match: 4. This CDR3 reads CASSPRQGAKNIQYF. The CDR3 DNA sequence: TGTGCCAGCAGCCCTCGACAGGGAGCCAAAAACATTCAGTACTTC.

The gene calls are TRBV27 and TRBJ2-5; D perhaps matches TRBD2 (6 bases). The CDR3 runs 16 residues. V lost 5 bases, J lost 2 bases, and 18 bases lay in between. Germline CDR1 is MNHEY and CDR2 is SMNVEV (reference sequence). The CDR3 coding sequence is TGTGCCAGCAGTCTCTTGCGGCGGGATGGGCAAGAGACCCAGTACTTC. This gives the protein CASSLLRRDGQETQYF.

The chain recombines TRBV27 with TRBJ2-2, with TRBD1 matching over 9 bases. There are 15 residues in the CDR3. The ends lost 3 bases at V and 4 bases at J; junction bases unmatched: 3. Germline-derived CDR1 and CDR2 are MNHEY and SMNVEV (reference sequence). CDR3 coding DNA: TGTGCCAGCAGTTTGGGACAGGGATGCACCGGGGAGCTGTTTTTT. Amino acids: CASSLGQGCTGELFF.

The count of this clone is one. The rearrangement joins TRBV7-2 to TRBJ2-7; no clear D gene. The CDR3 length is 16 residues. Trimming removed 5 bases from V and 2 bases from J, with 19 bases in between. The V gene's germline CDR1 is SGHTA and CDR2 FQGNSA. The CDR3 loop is CASSAILEPVAYEQYF. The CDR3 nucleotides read TGTGCCAGCAGCGCGATATTGGAGCCAGTAGCCTACGAGCAGTACTTC.

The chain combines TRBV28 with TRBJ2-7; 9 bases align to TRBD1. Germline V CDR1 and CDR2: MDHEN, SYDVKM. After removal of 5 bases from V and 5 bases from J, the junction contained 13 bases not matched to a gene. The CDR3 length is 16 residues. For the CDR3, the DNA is TGTGCCAGCAGTCCCCCCGTCGGGGACAGGGTTAACGAGCAGTACTTC. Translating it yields CASSPPVGDRVNEQYF.

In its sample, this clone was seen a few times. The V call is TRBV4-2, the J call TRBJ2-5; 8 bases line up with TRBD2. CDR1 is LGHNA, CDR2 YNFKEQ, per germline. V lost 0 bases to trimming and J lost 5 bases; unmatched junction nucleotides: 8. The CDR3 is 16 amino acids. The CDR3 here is CASSQDTGGPGETQYF. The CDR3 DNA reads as TGTGCCAGCAGCCAAGACACGGGAGGGCCCGGGGAGACCCAGTACTTC.

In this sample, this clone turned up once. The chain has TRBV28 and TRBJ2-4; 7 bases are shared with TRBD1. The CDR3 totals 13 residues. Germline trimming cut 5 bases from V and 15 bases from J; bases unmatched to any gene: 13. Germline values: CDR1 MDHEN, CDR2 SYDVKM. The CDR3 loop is CASSHHPTGRPYF. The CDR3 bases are TGTGCCAGCAGTCATCACCCGACAGGGAGACCGTACTTC.

The CDR3 DNA follows: TGTGCCAGTAGTACTATCTCCGGGACTAGCGAGAACAATGAGCAGTTCTTC. Its translation is CASSTISGTSENNEQFF. The chain joins TRBV19 to TRBJ2-1, with TRBD2 identical over 10 bases. The CDR3 consists of 17 residues. CDR1 and CDR2 (germline): LNHDA, SQIVND (reference sequence). V lost 4 bases and J lost 5; bases outside the gene matches: 11. Combining the CDR3 with reference TRBV19 and TRBJ2-1 gives the whole variable domain DGGITQSPKYLFRKEGQNVTLSCEQNLNHDAMYWYRQDPGQGLRLIYYSQIVNDFQKGDIAEGYSVSREKKESFPLTVTSAQKNPTAFYLCASSTISGTSENNEQFFGPGTRLTVL.

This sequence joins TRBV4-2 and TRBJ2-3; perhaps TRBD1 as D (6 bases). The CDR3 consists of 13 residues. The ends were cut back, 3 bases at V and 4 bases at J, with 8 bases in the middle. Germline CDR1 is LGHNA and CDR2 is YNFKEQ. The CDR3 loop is CASSHKGADTQYF. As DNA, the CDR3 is TGTGCCAGCAGCCATAAGGGGGCAGATACGCAGTATTTT.

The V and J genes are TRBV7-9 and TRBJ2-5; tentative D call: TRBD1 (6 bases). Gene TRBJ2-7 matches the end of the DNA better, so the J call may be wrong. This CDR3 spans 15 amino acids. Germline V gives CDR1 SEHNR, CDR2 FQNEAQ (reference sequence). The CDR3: CASNSGPTGTYEQYF. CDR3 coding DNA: TGTGCCAGCAACTCTGGACCCACAGGGACCTACGAGCAGTACTTC.